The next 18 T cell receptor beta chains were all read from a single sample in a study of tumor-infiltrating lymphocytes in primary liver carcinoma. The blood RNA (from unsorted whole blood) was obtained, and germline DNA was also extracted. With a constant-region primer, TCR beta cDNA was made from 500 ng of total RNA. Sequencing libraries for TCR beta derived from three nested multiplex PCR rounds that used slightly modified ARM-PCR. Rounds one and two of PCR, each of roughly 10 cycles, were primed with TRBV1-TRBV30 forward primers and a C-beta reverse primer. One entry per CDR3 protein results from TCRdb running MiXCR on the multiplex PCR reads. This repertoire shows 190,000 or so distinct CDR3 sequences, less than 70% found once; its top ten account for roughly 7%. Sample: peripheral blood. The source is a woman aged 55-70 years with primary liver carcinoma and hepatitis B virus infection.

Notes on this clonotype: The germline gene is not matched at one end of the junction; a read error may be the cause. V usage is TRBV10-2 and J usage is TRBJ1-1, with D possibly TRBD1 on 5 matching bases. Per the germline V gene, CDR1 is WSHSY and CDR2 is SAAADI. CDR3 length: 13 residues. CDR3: CASIRAQNTEACF. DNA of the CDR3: TGCGCCAGCATCAGGGCCCAGAACACTGAAGCTTGCTTT.

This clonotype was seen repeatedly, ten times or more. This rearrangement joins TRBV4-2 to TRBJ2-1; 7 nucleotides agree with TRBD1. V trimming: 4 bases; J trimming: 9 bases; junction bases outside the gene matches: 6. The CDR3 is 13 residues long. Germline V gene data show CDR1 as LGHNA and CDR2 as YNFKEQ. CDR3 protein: CASSRTGAIEQFF. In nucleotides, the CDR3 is TGTGCCAGCAGCCGCACAGGGGCCATTGAGCAGTTCTTC.

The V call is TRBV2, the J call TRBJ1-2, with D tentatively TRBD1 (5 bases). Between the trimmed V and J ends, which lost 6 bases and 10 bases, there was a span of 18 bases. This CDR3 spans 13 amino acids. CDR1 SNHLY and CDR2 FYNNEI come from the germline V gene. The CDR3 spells CASRRDVSYFYTF. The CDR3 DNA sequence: TGTGCCAGCAGGCGGGACGTTAGCTATTTCTACACCTTC. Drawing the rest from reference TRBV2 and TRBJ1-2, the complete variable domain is EPEVTQTPSHQVTQMGQEVILRCVPISNHLYFYWYRQILGQKVEFLVSFYNNEISEKSEIFDDQFSVERPDGSNFTLKIRSTKLEDSAMYFCASRRDVSYFYTFGSGTRLTVV.

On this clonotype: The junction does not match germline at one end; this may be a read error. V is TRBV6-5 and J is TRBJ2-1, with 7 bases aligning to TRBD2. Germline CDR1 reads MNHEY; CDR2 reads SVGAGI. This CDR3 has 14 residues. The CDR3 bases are TGTGCCAGTAGTTACCTGGCGGGAGTTTATGAGCAGTTCTTC. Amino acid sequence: CASSYLAGVYEQFF.

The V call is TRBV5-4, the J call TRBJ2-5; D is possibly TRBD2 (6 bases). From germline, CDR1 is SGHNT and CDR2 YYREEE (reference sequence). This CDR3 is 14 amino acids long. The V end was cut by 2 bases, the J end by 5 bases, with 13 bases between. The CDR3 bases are TGTGCCAGCAGCTTACATGCTAGCGATGAGACCCAGTACTTC. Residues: CASSLHASDETQYF.

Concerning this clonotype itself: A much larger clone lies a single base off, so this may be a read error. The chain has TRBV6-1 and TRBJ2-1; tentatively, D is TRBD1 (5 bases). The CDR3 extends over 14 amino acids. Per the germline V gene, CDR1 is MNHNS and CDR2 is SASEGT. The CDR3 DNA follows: TGTGTCAGCAGGCCCCCGACAGACTACAATGAGCAGTTCTTC. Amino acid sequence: CVSRPPTDYNEQFF.

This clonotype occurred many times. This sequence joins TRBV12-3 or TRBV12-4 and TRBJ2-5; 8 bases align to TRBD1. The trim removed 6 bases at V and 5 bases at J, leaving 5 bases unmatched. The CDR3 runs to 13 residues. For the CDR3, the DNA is TGTGCCAGCAGGGACAGGGTAGGCGAGACCCAGTACTTC. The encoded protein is CASRDRVGETQYF.

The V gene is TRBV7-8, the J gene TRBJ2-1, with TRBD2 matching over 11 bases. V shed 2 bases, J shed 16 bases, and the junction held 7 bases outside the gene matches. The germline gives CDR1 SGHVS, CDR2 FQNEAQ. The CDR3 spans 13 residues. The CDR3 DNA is TGTGCCAGCAGCTTAACAGCTAGCGGGAGGCAATTCTTC. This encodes CASSLTASGRQFF.

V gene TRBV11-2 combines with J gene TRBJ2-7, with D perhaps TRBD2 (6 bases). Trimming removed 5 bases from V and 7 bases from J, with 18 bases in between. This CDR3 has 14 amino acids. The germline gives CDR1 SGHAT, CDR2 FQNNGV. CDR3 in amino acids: CASSSREIGGEQYF. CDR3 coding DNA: TGTGCCAGCAGCAGCAGGGAAATTGGGGGGGAGCAGTACTTC.

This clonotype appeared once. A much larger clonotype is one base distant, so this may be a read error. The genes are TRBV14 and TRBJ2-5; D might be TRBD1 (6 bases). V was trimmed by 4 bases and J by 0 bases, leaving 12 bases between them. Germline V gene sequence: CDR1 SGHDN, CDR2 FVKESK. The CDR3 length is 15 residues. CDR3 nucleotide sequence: TGTGCCAGCAGCCGGGGGCGGTGGTACCAAGAGACCCAGTACTTC. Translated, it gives CASSRGRWYQETQYF.

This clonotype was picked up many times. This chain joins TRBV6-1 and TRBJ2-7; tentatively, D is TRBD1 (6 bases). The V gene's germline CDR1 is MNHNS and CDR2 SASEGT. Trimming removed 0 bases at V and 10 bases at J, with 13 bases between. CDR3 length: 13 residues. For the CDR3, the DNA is TGTGCCAGCAGTGAAGCGCTTCAGGGGATCCAGTACTTC. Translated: CASSEALQGIQYF.

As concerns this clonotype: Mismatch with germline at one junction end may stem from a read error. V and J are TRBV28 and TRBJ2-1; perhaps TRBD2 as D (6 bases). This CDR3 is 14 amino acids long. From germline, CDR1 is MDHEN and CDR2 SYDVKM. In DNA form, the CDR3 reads TGTGCCAGCAGTTTGGGAGGCTCCTACTATGAGCAGTTCTTC. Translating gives CASSLGGSYYEQFF.

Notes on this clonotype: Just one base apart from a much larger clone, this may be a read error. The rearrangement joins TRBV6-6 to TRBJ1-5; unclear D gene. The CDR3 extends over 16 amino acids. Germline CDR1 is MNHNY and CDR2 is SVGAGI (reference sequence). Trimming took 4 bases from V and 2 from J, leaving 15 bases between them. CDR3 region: CASSWCEVGGNQPQHF. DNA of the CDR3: TGTGCCAGCAGTTGGTGCGAGGTCGGTGGCAATCAGCCCCAGCATTTT.

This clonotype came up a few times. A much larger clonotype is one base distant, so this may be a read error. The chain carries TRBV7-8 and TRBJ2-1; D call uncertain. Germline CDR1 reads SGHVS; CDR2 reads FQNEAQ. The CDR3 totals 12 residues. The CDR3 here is CASNLGLSEQFF. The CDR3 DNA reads TGTGCCAGCAACTTAGGTCTTAGCGAGCAGTTCTTC.

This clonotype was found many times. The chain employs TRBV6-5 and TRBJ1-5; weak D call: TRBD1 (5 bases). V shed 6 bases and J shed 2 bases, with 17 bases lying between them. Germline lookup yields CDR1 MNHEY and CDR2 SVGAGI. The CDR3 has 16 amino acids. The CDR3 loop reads CASSLKGPSGNQPQHF. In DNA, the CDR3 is TGTGCCAGCAGCCTAAAGGGACCTTCAGGCAATCAGCCCCAGCATTTT.

The CDR3 coding sequence is TGTGCCAGCAGCCCGCTGACAGGACGGGATCAGCCCCAGCATTTT. Its protein is CASSPLTGRDQPQHF. The genes are TRBV28 and TRBJ1-5; weak D call: TRBD1 (6 bases). The germline V gene encodes CDR1 MDHEN and CDR2 SYDVKM. The CDR3 spans 15 residues. V lost 6 bases and J 5 bases, leaving 17 bases between the germline ends.

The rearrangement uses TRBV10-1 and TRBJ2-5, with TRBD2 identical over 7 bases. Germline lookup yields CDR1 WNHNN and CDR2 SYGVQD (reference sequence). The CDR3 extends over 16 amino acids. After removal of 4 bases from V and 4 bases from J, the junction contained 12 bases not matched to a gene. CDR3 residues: CASSGVPRGRPETQYF. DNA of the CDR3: TGCGCCAGCAGTGGAGTTCCGCGCGGGAGACCAGAGACCCAGTACTTC.

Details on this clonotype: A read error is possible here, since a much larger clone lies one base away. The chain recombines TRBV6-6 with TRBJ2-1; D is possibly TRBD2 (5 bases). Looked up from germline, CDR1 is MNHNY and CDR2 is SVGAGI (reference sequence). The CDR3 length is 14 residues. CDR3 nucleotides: TGTGCCGGCAGTCCTGACTATTATGACAATGAGCAGTTCTTC. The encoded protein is CAGSPDYYDNEQFF.